The 22 T cell receptor beta chains in this list originate from one sample, sequenced in a study of shared clonotypes between healthy human individuals. TCRdb keeps only in-frame clones here, not all; method: immunoSEQ multiplex PCR. The sample holds some 2,000,000 clones; approximately 96% are singletons and the top ten take 0.13%. Sequencing was carried out using naive CD4+ T cells sorted from blood. As for subset: CD45RA+ positively selected. The receptors originated from a man in his late teens or twenties in good health.

The chain has TRBV12-5 and TRBJ2-3; the D is unclear. The CDR3 has 13 residues. Germline values: CDR1 LGHNT, CDR2 FRNRAP. V was cut by 8 bases and J by 2 bases, with 11 bases left in between. CDR3 coding DNA: TGTGCTAGTCTTGAAGGGAACACAGATACGCAGTATTTT. Protein product: CASLEGNTDTQYF. Full variable domain (remainder filled in from reference TRBV12-5 and TRBJ2-3): DARVTQTPRHKVTEMGQEVTMRCQPILGHNTVFWYRQTMMQGLELLAYFRNRAPLDDSGMPKDRFSAEMPDATLATLKIQPSEPRDSAVYFCASLEGNTDTQYFGPGTRLTVL.

The rearrangement joins TRBV6-1 to TRBJ1-1, with D hard to call. Trimming stripped 3 bases from V and 0 bases from J, with 8 bases between. Germline CDR1 MNHNS, CDR2 SASEGT. This CDR3 is 14 amino acids long. The CDR3 coding sequence is TGTGCCAGCAGTGAGTTCAGATTGAACACTGAAGCTTTCTTT. It translates to CASSEFRLNTEAFF.

The chain recombines TRBV2 with TRBJ2-3; D remains unclear. CDR3 size: 14 residues. Germline loops: CDR1 SNHLY, CDR2 FYNNEI. Trimming left V 5 bases short and J 0 bases short, with 9 bases between. CDR3: CASSSNWSTDTQYF. DNA for the CDR3: TGTGCCAGCAGTTCAAATTGGAGCACAGATACGCAGTATTTT.

Note on this clone: Different DNA sequences within this sample yield the same CDR3. J is TRBJ1-1 and V is TRBV9; D unclear. Between the trimmed V and J ends, which lost 2 bases and 5 bases, there was a span of 10 bases. The CDR3 has 13 residues. Germline-derived CDR1 and CDR2 are SGDLS and YYNGEE. As DNA, the CDR3 is TGTGCCAGCAGCGTCTCAGGTGGGACTGAAGCTTTCTTT. Translation gives CASSVSGGTEAFF. The whole variable domain, remainder taken from reference TRBV9 and TRBJ1-1, is DSGVTQTPKHLITATGQRVTLRCSPRSGDLSVYWYQQSLDQGLQFLIQYYNGEERAKGNILERFSAQQFPDLHSELNLSSLELGDSALYFCASSVSGGTEAFFGQGTRLTVV.

The CDR3 is CASSIELSYNSPLHF. In DNA form, the CDR3 reads TGTGCCAGTAGTATCGAGCTCTCCTATAATTCACCCCTCCACTTT. This chain joins TRBV19 and TRBJ1-6; D remains ambiguous. With 3 bases removed from V and 0 bases from J, the gap between germline ends came to 6 bases. CDR1 and CDR2 (germline): LNHDA, SQIVND (reference sequence). CDR3 length: 15 residues. Variable domain in full (rest from reference TRBV19 and TRBJ1-6): DGGITQSPKYLFRKEGQNVTLSCEQNLNHDAMYWYRQDPGQGLRLIYYSQIVNDFQKGDIAEGYSVSREKKESFPLTVTSAQKNPTAFYLCASSIELSYNSPLHFGNGTRLTVT.

The chain carries TRBV2 and TRBJ2-1; tentatively, D is TRBD1 (6 bases). The CDR3 has 15 residues. The V and J ends lost 2 bases and 6 bases respectively, with 14 bases between them. Germline V gene sequence: CDR1 SNHLY, CDR2 FYNNEI. The chain's CDR3 is CASSEPVTGINEQFF. Written as DNA, the CDR3 is TGTGCCAGCAGTGAACCCGTAACAGGGATCAATGAGCAGTTCTTC.

Details on this clone: Other nucleotide sequences in the sample specify the same CDR3. The chain employs TRBV4-1 and TRBJ1-5; D is unresolved. Deletions cut 0 bases from V and 1 base from J, with 4 bases between. The CDR3 totals 14 residues. CDR1 and CDR2 (germline): MGHRA, YSYEKL. The CDR3 loop reads CASSQEGSNQPQHF. For the CDR3, the DNA is TGCGCCAGCAGCCAAGAGGGAAGCAATCAGCCCCAGCATTTT.

For the CDR3, the DNA is TGTGCCTATGACAGGGTTTCAGATACGCAGTATTTT. Its translation: CAYDRVSDTQYF. The chain employs TRBV30 and TRBJ2-3; 7 bases agree with TRBD1. Germline V gene sequence: CDR1 GTSNPN, CDR2 SVGIG (reference sequence). The V gene end was trimmed by 7 bases and the J gene end by 4 bases; junction bases not matched to a gene: 5. CDR3 length: 12 residues.

CDR3 nucleotides: TGCGCCAGCAGCAGGTCTAGCGGCACAGATACGCAGTATTTT. It translates to CASSRSSGTDTQYF. V and J are TRBV5-1 and TRBJ2-3; D perhaps matches TRBD2 (6 bases). Germline loops: CDR1 SGHRS, CDR2 YFSETQ. V dropped 4 bases and J dropped 1 base, with 10 bases sitting between them. This CDR3 is built from 14 residues.

The CDR3 nucleotides are TGTGCCAGCAGTGGGCTAGCAGGGGCCGGGGAGCTGTTTTTT. Encoded protein: CASSGLAGAGELFF. The V gene is TRBV6-1, the J gene TRBJ2-2; TRBD1 is a possible D gene (6 bases). This CDR3 is 14 amino acids long. Germline assignment: CDR1 MNHNS and CDR2 SASEGT. Deletions cut 4 bases from V and 6 bases from J, with 12 bases between.

The V and J genes are TRBV4-1 and TRBJ2-7; tentative D call: TRBD2 (6 bases). The CDR3 totals 14 residues. The ends were cut back, 2 bases at V and 7 bases at J, with 15 bases in the middle. Per germline, CDR1 MGHRA and CDR2 YSYEKL. The CDR3, as DNA: TGCGCCAGCAGCCAACCGGGGGACCTGAAGGAGCAGTACTTC. It specifies CASSQPGDLKEQYF.

The chain links TRBV11-3 to TRBJ2-7; TRBD2 matches at 7 bases. The CDR3 contains 17 residues. V lost 5 bases, J lost 0 bases, and 13 bases stayed unmatched. Germline V gene lookup returns CDR1 SGHNT and CDR2 YENEEA. The chain's CDR3 is CASSPGLGRGYSYEQYF. The CDR3 DNA reads TGTGCCAGCAGCCCCGGGCTTGGGAGGGGCTACTCCTACGAGCAGTACTTC.

This chain joins TRBV6-6 and TRBJ1-3, with D perhaps TRBD1 (5 bases). The CDR3 spans 14 residues. V lost 8 bases and J lost 4, with 15 bases in between. Germline CDR1 is MNHNY and CDR2 is SVGAGI (reference sequence). The CDR3 sequence is CASWGRGSGNTIYF. The CDR3 bases are TGTGCCAGCTGGGGTCGGGGCAGCGGAAACACCATATATTTT.

The chain employs TRBV2 and TRBJ2-3; D not resolved. This CDR3 is built from 16 residues. Trimming stripped 4 bases from V and 0 bases from J, with 14 bases between. The germline CDR1 and CDR2 sequences are SNHLY and FYNNEI. As DNA, the CDR3 is TGTGCCAGCAGTGGAGTGAGCAAGAGGAGCACAGATACGCAGTATTTT. Protein: CASSGVSKRSTDTQYF. The entire variable domain, with the rest obtained from reference TRBV2 and TRBJ2-3, is as follows: EPEVTQTPSHQVTQMGQEVILRCVPISNHLYFYWYRQILGQKVEFLVSFYNNEISEKSEIFDDQFSVERPDGSNFTLKIRSTKLEDSAMYFCASSGVSKRSTDTQYFGPGTRLTVL.

The CDR3 protein is CASRDRDRVTYEQYF. CDR3 nucleotides: TGCGCCAGCCGGGACCGGGACCGAGTTACCTACGAGCAGTACTTC. The chain carries TRBV5-1 and TRBJ2-7, with D tentatively TRBD1 or TRBD2 (5 bases each). There are 15 residues in the CDR3. Germline-derived CDR1 and CDR2 are SGHRS and YFSETQ. The germline V and J ends were trimmed by 7 bases and 2 bases, with 19 bases remaining between them.

This chain joins TRBV11-3 and TRBJ2-3; the D gene could be TRBD1 or TRBD2 (5 bases each). V was trimmed by 3 bases and J by 6 bases, leaving 13 bases between them. The V gene's germline CDR1 is SGHNT and CDR2 YENEEA. The CDR3 spans 14 residues. Here the CDR3 DNA reads TGTGCCAGCAGCTTGGGGACGCCTAGGGATACGCAGTATTTT. Translating it yields CASSLGTPRDTQYF.

The chain joins TRBV9 to TRBJ1-5; D may be TRBD1 (5 bases). Trimming left V 0 bases short and J 6 bases short, with 13 bases between. The CDR3 is 15 amino acids. Per the germline V gene, CDR1 is SGDLS and CDR2 is YYNGEE. CDR3 DNA: TGTGCCAGCAGCGTAGATGCAGGGTTTAGTCAGCCCCAGCATTTT. This gives the protein CASSVDAGFSQPQHF.

This chain connects TRBV5-6 to TRBJ2-5; D call uncertain. Germline lookup yields CDR1 SGHDT and CDR2 YYEEEE. The CDR3 has 13 amino acids. V dropped 2 bases and J dropped 5 bases, with 10 bases sitting between them. The CDR3 loop reads CASSFESSETQYF. CDR3 nucleotides: TGTGCCAGCAGCTTCGAGTCCAGCGAGACCCAGTACTTC.

This clone was observed a single time. The rearrangement links TRBV9 to TRBJ1-1; the D is unclear. The CDR3 totals 13 residues. V shed 7 bases and J shed 0 bases, with 10 bases lying between them. From germline, CDR1 is SGDLS and CDR2 YYNGEE. The CDR3 loop reads CASGRWLNTEAFF. CDR3 nucleotide sequence: TGTGCCAGCGGGAGGTGGCTGAACACTGAAGCTTTCTTT. The whole variable domain, remainder taken from reference TRBV9 and TRBJ1-1, is DSGVTQTPKHLITATGQRVTLRCSPRSGDLSVYWYQQSLDQGLQFLIQYYNGEERAKGNILERFSAQQFPDLHSELNLSSLELGDSALYFCASGRWLNTEAFFGQGTRLTVV.

CDR3 loop: CASSQESQGGTPLHF. CDR3 sequence (DNA): TGCGCCAGCAGCCAAGAATCACAGGGTGGTACACCCCTCCACTTT. J is TRBJ1-6 and V is TRBV4-3, with a tentative D call TRBD1 (6 bases). The germline V and J ends were trimmed by 0 bases and 11 bases, with 14 bases remaining between them. This CDR3 has 15 residues. Germline CDR1 and CDR2: LGHNA and YSLEER.

The CDR3 DNA is TGTGCCACCAGCAGAGGAGGGCCCTCCTACAATGAGCAGTTCTTC. This gives the protein CATSRGGPSYNEQFF. The chain joins TRBV15 to TRBJ2-1, with D perhaps TRBD2 (5 bases). Trimming took off 1 base at V and 0 bases at J, with 7 bases between the two ends. The CDR3 length is 15 residues. The V gene's germline CDR1 is LNHNV and CDR2 YYDKDF (reference sequence).

V is TRBV30 and J is TRBJ1-2; weak D call: TRBD1 (5 bases). Trimming removed 1 base from V and 5 bases from J, with 14 bases in between. This CDR3 spans 14 amino acids. Germline assignment: CDR1 GTSNPN and CDR2 SVGIG (reference sequence). The CDR3 spells CAWSDSGQRYGYTF. Written as DNA, the CDR3 is TGTGCCTGGAGTGATTCGGGGCAGCGATATGGCTACACCTTC. The entire variable domain, with the rest obtained from reference TRBV30 and TRBJ1-2, is as follows: SQTIHQWPATLVQPVGSPLSLECTVEGTSNPNLYWYRQAAGRGLQLLFYSVGIGQISSEVPQNLSASRPQDRQFILSSKKLLLSDSGFYLCAWSDSGQRYGYTFGSGTRLTVV.